The 19 T cell receptor beta chains reported below all come from one sample, sequenced in a study of blood T cell repertoires in COVID-19. Sequenced by immunoSEQ multiplex PCR; TCRdb stores in-frame clones only, minus some. The repertoire holds about 270,000 clones, with 86% as singletons. The source material was PBMCs or T cells enriched from blood (not recorded which). The receptors derive from a woman under 30 who had recovered from COVID-19.

This clone was found once. This rearrangement joins TRBV21-1 to TRBJ1-6. TRBV21-1 is termed a pseudogene. This CDR3 has 17 residues. CDR3 residues: CASSMIASGEYNSPLHF. The CDR3 DNA reads as TGTGCCAGCAGTATGATAGCCTCGGGTGAATATAATTCACCCCTCCACTTT.

V gene TRBV11-2 combines with J gene TRBJ2-1; maybe TRBD2 (6 bases). V lost 1 base, J lost 3 bases, and 13 bases lay in between. This CDR3 is built from 16 residues. CDR1 and CDR2 (germline): SGHAT, FQNNGV. This chain's CDR3 is CASSLGQEGLYNEQFF. CDR3 in DNA: TGTGCCAGCAGCTTAGGGCAGGAGGGGCTCTACAATGAGCAGTTCTTC.

Here the CDR3 DNA reads TGTGCCAGCAGTTCACCTCGGGACAGGGTTAAAGATCGGGGTTCTGGAAACACCATATATTTT. Its protein product is CASSSPRDRVKDRGSGNTIYF. This chain connects TRBV27 to TRBJ1-3, with 9 bases identical to TRBD1. V was clipped by 4 bases and J by 1 base; unmatched bases: 20. Germline loops: CDR1 MNHEY, CDR2 SMNVEV (reference sequence). This CDR3 spans 21 amino acids.

This sequence joins TRBV3-1 (or the pseudogene TRBV3-2) and TRBJ2-1; TRBD1 matches at 9 bases. V lost 2 bases and J lost 15; bases outside the gene matches: 20. The CDR3 loop spans 17 amino acids. Germline lookup yields CDR1 LGHDT and CDR2 YNNKEL (reference sequence). For the CDR3, the DNA is TGTGCCAGCAGCCAACTACCGGGACAGGGCGGTTTTAGTGGTCGGTTCTTC. Translated: CASSQLPGQGGFSGRFF.

The rearrangement joins TRBV12-3 or TRBV12-4 to TRBJ2-1; possibly TRBD2 for D (6 bases). Trimming removed 7 bases at V and 2 bases at J, with 9 bases between. The CDR3 spans 13 residues. The CDR3 region has the DNA TGTGCCAGCAATCCGGGGGCCTACAATGAGCAGTTCTTC. Translated, it gives CASNPGAYNEQFF.

The chain employs TRBV11-3 and TRBJ1-6, with 10 nucleotides matching TRBD1. This CDR3 contains 16 residues. V gave up 4 bases and J gave up 10 bases; unmatched junction bases: 10. CDR1 SGHNT and CDR2 YENEEA come from the germline V gene. The CDR3: CASSSTLTGGGSPLHF. CDR3 DNA: TGTGCCAGCAGCTCTACCCTGACAGGGGGCGGGTCACCCCTCCACTTT. The full variable domain, rest sourced from reference TRBV11-3 and TRBJ1-6, is EAGVVQSPRYKIIEKKQPVAFWCNPISGHNTLYWYLQNLGQGPELLIRYENEEAVDDSQLPKDRFSAERLKGVDSTLKIQPAELGDSAVYLCASSSTLTGGGSPLHFGNGTRLTVT.

This clone was counted once. The chain is built from TRBV5-1 and TRBJ1-4; the D gene is possibly TRBD1 (6 bases). Germline assignment: CDR1 SGHRS and CDR2 YFSETQ. The CDR3 has 17 amino acids. The V end was cut by 0 bases, the J end by 4 bases, with 16 bases between. The DNA for the CDR3 is TGCGCCAGCAGCTTGGACCCCCCGGGACAAAGTAATGAAAAACTGTTTTTT. Protein product: CASSLDPPGQSNEKLFF.

The chain carries TRBV3-1 (or the pseudogene TRBV3-2) and TRBJ1-6; TRBD1 might be the D (5 bases). Trimming removed 4 bases from V and 6 bases from J, with 19 bases in between. Germline V gene sequence: CDR1 LGHDT, CDR2 YNNKEL (reference sequence). The CDR3 runs 17 residues. CDR3: CASSRVGGASANSPLHF. CDR3 coding DNA: TGTGCCAGCAGCCGCGTGGGAGGGGCGAGTGCTAATTCACCCCTCCACTTT.

The chain has TRBV12-5 and TRBJ2-7, with D tentatively TRBD2 (5 bases). Germline values: CDR1 LGHNT, CDR2 FRNRAP. This CDR3 is 12 amino acids long. The ends were cut back, 3 bases at V and 4 bases at J, with 7 bases in the middle. The CDR3 DNA reads TGTGCTAGTGGTTTATTAGCGTACGAGCAGTACTTC. Protein sequence: CASGLLAYEQYF.

This rearrangement joins TRBV13 to TRBJ2-1; possible D gene TRBD2, 5 bases. From germline, CDR1 is PRHDT and CDR2 FYEKMQ (reference sequence). The CDR3 is 15 amino acids. The ends were cut back, 4 bases at V and 4 bases at J, with 14 bases in the middle. CDR3 in amino acids: CASSSEGLIYNEQFF. The CDR3 DNA reads as TGTGCCAGCAGCTCCGAGGGCCTCATTTACAATGAGCAGTTCTTC.

The chain combines TRBV7-9 with TRBJ1-2, with 7 bases that match TRBD1. Unmatched junction bases numbered 6, after V lost 3 bases and J lost 8 bases. The CDR3 contains 13 residues. Germline CDR1 and CDR2: SEHNR and FQNEAQ (reference sequence). The CDR3 sequence: CASSFQGEMGYTF. The CDR3 DNA reads TGTGCCAGCAGCTTCCAGGGGGAAATGGGCTACACCTTC.

V and J are TRBV4-2 and TRBJ2-7; 12 bases agree with TRBD2. V was pared by 4 bases and J by 6 bases, with 16 bases of the junction left unmatched. The CDR3 is made up of 18 amino acids. From germline, CDR1 is LGHNA and CDR2 YNFKEQ. CDR3 in amino acids: CASSRRPGTSGLGTEQYF. In DNA form, the CDR3 reads TGTGCCAGCAGCCGGCGGCCCGGGACTAGCGGGCTAGGAACCGAGCAGTACTTC.

This clone occurred a few times. The genes are TRBV7-8 and TRBJ1-2; possibly TRBD1 for D (5 bases). In germline, CDR1 is SGHVS, CDR2 FQNEAQ. V was shortened by 5 bases and J by 7 bases, with 14 bases between the two germline ends. There are 13 residues in the CDR3. The CDR3 DNA reads as TGTGCCAGCAGCCCATCAGGGTTGGTTGGCTACACCTTC. Protein product: CASSPSGLVGYTF.

The chain is built from TRBV29-1 and TRBJ2-7; 11 bases are shared with TRBD2. J lost 1 base, V lost 6 bases, and 2 bases had no gene match. The CDR3 is 13 amino acids. The germline CDR1 and CDR2 sequences are SQVTM and ANQGSEA. CDR3 protein: CSVRTSGSYEQYF. The CDR3 DNA reads as TGCAGCGTCAGGACTAGCGGGTCCTACGAGCAGTACTTC.

This clone showed up just a few times. The chain has TRBV2 and TRBJ1-3, with TRBD1 identical over 7 bases. This CDR3 region has 13 residues. The junction had 3 bases not matched to a gene; V was cut back by 3 bases and J by 7 bases. Germline loops: CDR1 SNHLY, CDR2 FYNNEI. The CDR3 loop reads CASSDQGGNTIYF. In DNA, the CDR3 is TGTGCCAGCAGTGATCAAGGGGGCAACACCATATATTTT.

The chain has TRBV6-2 or TRBV6-3 and TRBJ2-7, with TRBD2 matching over 8 bases. The CDR3 sequence is 15 residues long. V trimming: 4 bases; J trimming: 3 bases; junction bases outside the gene matches: 8. Per germline, CDR1 MNHEY and CDR2 SVGEGT. As DNA, the CDR3 is TGTGCCAGCAGTTTGAGCGGGAGTATTTTCTACGAGCAGTACTTC. This sequence encodes CASSLSGSIFYEQYF.

V is TRBV5-6 and J is TRBJ2-7; 7 positions agree with TRBD1. This CDR3 region has 15 residues. The germline V gene has CDR1 SGHDT and CDR2 YYEEEE. After removal of 4 bases from V and 0 bases from J, the junction contained 7 bases not matched to a gene. CDR3 loop: CASSANRGFSYEQYF. The DNA of the CDR3 is TGTGCCAGCAGCGCAAACAGGGGTTTCTCCTACGAGCAGTACTTC. The full variable domain, completed using reference TRBV5-6 and TRBJ2-7, is DAGVTQSPTHLIKTRGQQVTLRCSPKSGHDTVSWYQQALGQGPQFIFQYYEEEERQRGNFPDRFSGHQFPNYSSELNVNALLLGDSALYLCASSANRGFSYEQYFGPGTRLTVT.

This clone was observed once. The V gene is TRBV9, the J gene TRBJ2-3; 10 nucleotides agree with TRBD2. Germline trimming cut 0 bases from V and 3 bases from J; bases unmatched to any gene: 4. The CDR3 loop spans 16 amino acids. The V gene's germline CDR1 is SGDLS and CDR2 YYNGEE. CDR3 DNA: TGTGCCAGCAGCGTAGTGGCTAGCGGGAGTACAGATACGCAGTATTTT. Amino acids: CASSVVASGSTDTQYF. The full variable domain, its missing parts supplied by reference TRBV9 and TRBJ2-3, is DSGVTQTPKHLITATGQRVTLRCSPRSGDLSVYWYQQSLDQGLQFLIQYYNGEERAKGNILERFSAQQFPDLHSELNLSSLELGDSALYFCASSVVASGSTDTQYFGPGTRLTVL.

J is TRBJ2-7 and V is TRBV2; D is unclear. From germline, CDR1 is SNHLY and CDR2 FYNNEI. The CDR3 length is 14 residues. The germline V and J ends were trimmed by 7 bases and 0 bases, with 13 bases remaining between them. CDR3: CASTALQRSYEQYF. In nucleotides, the CDR3 is TGTGCCAGCACTGCTCTCCAGCGCTCCTACGAGCAGTACTTC.